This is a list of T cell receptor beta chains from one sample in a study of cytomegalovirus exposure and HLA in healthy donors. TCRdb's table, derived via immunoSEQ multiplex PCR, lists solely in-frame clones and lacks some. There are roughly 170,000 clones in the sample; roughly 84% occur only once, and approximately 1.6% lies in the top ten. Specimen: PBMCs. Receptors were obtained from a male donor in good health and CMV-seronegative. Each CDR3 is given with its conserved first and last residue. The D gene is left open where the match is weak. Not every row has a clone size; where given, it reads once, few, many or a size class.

CDR3aa: CASSLAEGPNEKLFF; CDR3nt: TGTGCCAGCAGCTTAGCGGAGGGGCCTAATGAAAAACTGTTTTTT; d_gene: -; v_gene: TRBV7-9; j_gene: TRBJ1-4; abundance: -
CDR3aa: CASSTGLAGLLGEQYF; CDR3nt: TGTGCCAGCAGCACCGGACTAGCGGGGCTACTAGGGGAGCAGTACTTC; d_gene: TRBD2; v_gene: TRBV5-4; j_gene: TRBJ2-7; abundance: -
CDR3aa: CASTPAAGYEQYF; CDR3nt: TGTGCCAGCACCCCGGCCGCAGGGTACGAGCAGTACTTC; d_gene: -; v_gene: TRBV6-1; j_gene: TRBJ2-7; abundance: -
CDR3aa: CASSFTYSYEQYF; CDR3nt: TGTGCCAGCAGTTTCACCTATTCCTACGAGCAGTACTTC; d_gene: -; v_gene: TRBV28; j_gene: TRBJ2-7; abundance: -
CDR3aa: CASRSLAGANTGELFF; CDR3nt: TGTGCCAGCAGGAGCCTGGCAGGGGCCAACACCGGGGAGCTGTTTTTT; d_gene: -; v_gene: TRBV2; j_gene: TRBJ2-2; abundance: once
CDR3aa: CASSPSTGNTGELFF; CDR3nt: TGCGCCAGCAGTCCTTCGACAGGGAACACCGGGGAGCTGTTTTTT; d_gene: -; v_gene: TRBV5-1; j_gene: TRBJ2-2; abundance: -
CDR3aa: CASSLSINQVGRETQYF; CDR3nt: TGTGCCAGCAGTTTATCCATAAATCAGGTGGGGCGGGAGACCCAGTACTTC; d_gene: -; v_gene: TRBV27; j_gene: TRBJ2-5; abundance: -
CDR3aa: CASRGQGIPTGELFF; CDR3nt: TGTGCCAGCAGGGGCCAGGGGATCCCAACCGGGGAGCTGTTTTTT; d_gene: -; v_gene: TRBV28; j_gene: TRBJ2-2; abundance: -
CDR3aa: CASSLAGQRGDGNEQFF; CDR3nt: TGTGCCAGCAGCTTGGCCGGTCAGCGGGGGGACGGCAATGAGCAGTTCTTC; d_gene: TRBD2; v_gene: TRBV5-4; j_gene: TRBJ2-1; abundance: -
CDR3aa: CASSPLAGVFQYEQYF; CDR3nt: TGTGCCAGCAGCCCACTAGCGGGAGTTTTTCAATACGAGCAGTACTTC; d_gene: TRBD2; v_gene: TRBV7-8; j_gene: TRBJ2-7; abundance: -
CDR3aa: CASSARGGHYEQYF; CDR3nt: TGTGCCAGCAGCGCGCGGGGGGGCCACTACGAGCAGTACTTC; d_gene: TRBD2; v_gene: TRBV9; j_gene: TRBJ2-7; abundance: -
CDR3aa: CASSIGDSYEQYF; CDR3nt: TGTGCCAGTAGTATAGGGGACAGCTACGAGCAGTACTTC; d_gene: TRBD1; v_gene: TRBV19; j_gene: TRBJ2-7; abundance: once
CDR3aa: CASSAGTSGGAGETQYF; CDR3nt: TGTGCCAGCAGCGCCGGGACTAGCGGGGGGGCAGGGGAGACCCAGTACTTC; d_gene: TRBD2; v_gene: TRBV5-4; j_gene: TRBJ2-5; abundance: few
CDR3aa: CAWSVSASTDTQYF; CDR3nt: TGTGCCTGGAGTGTATCCGCGAGCACAGATACGCAGTATTTT; d_gene: -; v_gene: TRBV30; j_gene: TRBJ2-3; abundance: few
CDR3aa: CASSLAGGGRNYGYTF; CDR3nt: TGTGCCAGCAGCTTAGCAGGGGGGGGTCGAAACTATGGCTACACCTTC; d_gene: -; v_gene: TRBV7-2; j_gene: TRBJ1-2; abundance: -
CDR3aa: CASSPGHHYEQYF; CDR3nt: TGTGCCAGCAGCCCTGGACACCACTACGAGCAGTACTTC; d_gene: -; v_gene: TRBV5-6; j_gene: TRBJ2-7; abundance: -
CDR3aa: CSSSRNGGETQYF; CDR3nt: TGTTCCAGCAGCCGCAACGGGGGAGAGACCCAGTACTTC; d_gene: -; v_gene: TRBV7-9; j_gene: TRBJ2-5; abundance: few
CDR3aa: CASRSPPGRASGNTIYF; CDR3nt: TGTGCCAGCAGGTCGCCCCCAGGGAGGGCCTCTGGAAACACCATATATTTT; d_gene: -; v_gene: TRBV28; j_gene: TRBJ1-3; abundance: -
CDR3aa: CASSTLAGGSTDTQYF; CDR3nt: TGTGCCAGCAGCACTCTAGCGGGGGGAAGCACAGATACGCAGTATTTT; d_gene: TRBD2; v_gene: TRBV11-2; j_gene: TRBJ2-3; abundance: -
CDR3aa: CASSRGQANSNQPQHF; CDR3nt: TGTGCCAGCTCACGAGGACAGGCTAATAGCAATCAGCCCCAGCATTTT; d_gene: TRBD1; v_gene: TRBV18; j_gene: TRBJ1-5; abundance: -
CDR3aa: CASSLGQHYEQYF; CDR3nt: TGTGCCAGCAGCTTAGGGCAACACTACGAGCAGTACTTC; d_gene: -; v_gene: TRBV11-2; j_gene: TRBJ2-7; abundance: -
CDR3aa: CASSYGGGSYEQYF; CDR3nt: TGTGCCAGCAGTTATGGGGGGGGCTCCTACGAGCAGTACTTC; d_gene: TRBD2; v_gene: TRBV6-5; j_gene: TRBJ2-7; abundance: -
CDR3aa: CASSQDRDQPQHF; CDR3nt: TGTGCCAGCAGCCAAGATCGGGATCAGCCCCAGCATTTT; d_gene: -; v_gene: TRBV4-2; j_gene: TRBJ1-5; abundance: -
CDR3aa: CASSPGQAVYGLFF; CDR3nt: TGTGCCAGCAGCCCGGGACAGGCTGTGTATGGACTGTTTTTT; d_gene: TRBD1; v_gene: TRBV7-2; j_gene: TRBJ1-4; abundance: few
CDR3aa: CASSLGRSTDTQYF; CDR3nt: TGTGCCAGCAGCTTAGGGCGGAGTACAGATACGCAGTATTTT; d_gene: -; v_gene: TRBV7-9; j_gene: TRBJ2-3; abundance: -
CDR3aa: CASSSLRVGSLSTEAFF; CDR3nt: TGTGCCAGCAGCTCGTTAAGGGTGGGGAGCCTAAGCACTGAAGCTTTCTTT; d_gene: -; v_gene: TRBV7-6; j_gene: TRBJ1-1; abundance: -
CDR3aa: CASSAGAYEQYF; CDR3nt: TGTGCCAGTAGTGCGGGGGCCTACGAGCAGTACTTC; d_gene: TRBD2; v_gene: TRBV19; j_gene: TRBJ2-7; abundance: -
CDR3aa: CASRRQQSGNTIYF; CDR3nt: TGTGCCAGTAGAAGACAGCAATCTGGAAACACCATATATTTT; d_gene: -; v_gene: TRBV19; j_gene: TRBJ1-3; abundance: few
CDR3aa: CASSLEGRLDGYTF; CDR3nt: TGCGCCAGCAGCTTGGAGGGGCGCCTGGATGGCTACACCTTC; d_gene: -; v_gene: TRBV5-1; j_gene: TRBJ1-2; abundance: -
CDR3aa: CASSVTSGGGTTGELFF; CDR3nt: TGTGCCAGCAGCGTGACTAGCGGGGGAGGTACTACCGGGGAGCTGTTTTTT; d_gene: TRBD2; v_gene: TRBV7-2; j_gene: TRBJ2-2; abundance: -
CDR3aa: CASSLNRGRGHEKLFF; CDR3nt: TGTGCCAGCAGCCTCAACCGGGGCAGGGGGCACGAAAAACTGTTTTTT; d_gene: TRBD1; v_gene: TRBV6-6; j_gene: TRBJ1-4; abundance: -
CDR3aa: CASSLTGHPNTGELFF; CDR3nt: TGCGCCAGCAGCTTGACGGGACACCCGAACACCGGGGAGCTGTTTTTT; d_gene: -; v_gene: TRBV5-1; j_gene: TRBJ2-2; abundance: -
CDR3aa: CASSLAPLDTQYF; CDR3nt: TGTGCCAGCAGCTTAGCCCCCTTGGATACGCAGTATTTT; d_gene: -; v_gene: TRBV11-3; j_gene: TRBJ2-3; abundance: -
CDR3aa: CASSFDREDYEQYF; CDR3nt: TGCGCCAGCAGCTTCGACAGGGAGGACTACGAGCAGTACTTC; d_gene: -; v_gene: TRBV5-1; j_gene: TRBJ2-7; abundance: -
CDR3aa: CSGPGQGYNEQFF; CDR3nt: TGCAGCGGACCGGGACAGGGCTACAATGAGCAGTTCTTC; d_gene: TRBD1; v_gene: TRBV29-1; j_gene: TRBJ2-1; abundance: -
CDR3aa: CASSPGQGLNQPQHF; CDR3nt: TGTGCCAGCAGCCCGGGACAGGGCCTAAATCAGCCCCAGCATTTT; d_gene: TRBD1; v_gene: TRBV7-8; j_gene: TRBJ1-5; abundance: -
CDR3aa: CASSFRQGAGYGYTF; CDR3nt: TGTGCCAGCAGTTTCAGACAGGGGGCGGGGTATGGCTACACCTTC; d_gene: TRBD1; v_gene: TRBV27; j_gene: TRBJ1-2; abundance: -